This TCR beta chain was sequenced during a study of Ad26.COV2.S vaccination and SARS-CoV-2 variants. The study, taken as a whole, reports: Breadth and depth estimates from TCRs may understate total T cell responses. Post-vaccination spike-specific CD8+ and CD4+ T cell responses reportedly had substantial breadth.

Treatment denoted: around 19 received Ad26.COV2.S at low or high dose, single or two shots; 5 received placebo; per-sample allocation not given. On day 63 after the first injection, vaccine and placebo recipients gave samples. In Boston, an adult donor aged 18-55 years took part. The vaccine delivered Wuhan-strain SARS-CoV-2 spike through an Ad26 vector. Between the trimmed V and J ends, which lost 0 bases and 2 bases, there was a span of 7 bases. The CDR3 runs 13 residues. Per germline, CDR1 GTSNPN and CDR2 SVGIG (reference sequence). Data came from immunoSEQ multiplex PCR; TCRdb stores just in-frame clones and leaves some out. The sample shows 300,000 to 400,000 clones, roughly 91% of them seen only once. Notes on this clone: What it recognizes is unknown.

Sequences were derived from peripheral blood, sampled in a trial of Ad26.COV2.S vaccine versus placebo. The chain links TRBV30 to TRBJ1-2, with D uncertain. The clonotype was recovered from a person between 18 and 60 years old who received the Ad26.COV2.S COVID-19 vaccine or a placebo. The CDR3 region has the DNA TGTGCCTGGAGTGTACTGGGCAACTATGGCTACACCTTC. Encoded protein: CAWSVLGNYGYTF.